The next 27 T cell receptor beta chains were all read from a single sample in a study of blood T cell repertoires in COVID-19. Libraries were prepared by immunoSEQ multiplex PCR; TCRdb keeps only in-frame clonotypes and omits some of them. The sample carries 20,000 to 30,000 clones, roughly nine tenths recorded once. Sample: peripheral blood. All receptors derive from a human donor in a cohort sampled during active COVID-19.

The chain joins TRBV6-5 to TRBJ1-2; possibly TRBD1 for D (5 bases). The CDR3 is made up of 12 amino acids. Per germline, CDR1 MNHEY and CDR2 SVGAGI. The V end lost 5 bases, the J end lost 8 bases, and 12 bases lay between the germline ends. The CDR3 sequence: CASSQPGGGYTF. The CDR3 nucleotides read TGTGCCAGCAGTCAACCCGGGGGGGGCTACACCTTC.

This clone was seen just once. This chain links TRBV14 with TRBJ1-3; D gene unclear. The CDR3 contains 13 residues. V lost 1 base, J lost 2 bases, and 3 bases lay in between. The V gene's germline CDR1 is SGHDN and CDR2 FVKESK. DNA for the CDR3: TGTGCCAGCAGCCAAGTAGCTGGAAACACCATATATTTT. Amino acids: CASSQVAGNTIYF. Complete variable domain (other parts from reference TRBV14 and TRBJ1-3): EAGVTQFPSHSVIEKGQTVTLRCDPISGHDNLYWYRRVMGKEIKFLLHFVKESKQDESGMPNNRFLAERTGGTYSTLKVQPAELEDSGVYFCASSQVAGNTIYFGEGSWLTVV.

CDR3 sequence: CASSALGHRETDTQYF. The CDR3 coding sequence is TGTGCCAGCAGTGCTCTCGGCCACAGGGAAACAGATACGCAGTATTTT. The chain couples TRBV6-1 to TRBJ2-3, with D tentatively TRBD1 (6 bases). V lost 4 bases to trimming and J lost 3 bases, with 17 bases between them. Germline loops: CDR1 MNHNS, CDR2 SASEGT. The CDR3 runs to 16 residues.

The genes are TRBV2 and TRBJ1-6; D not certain. V lost 4 bases and J lost 6, with 10 bases in between. Germline V gene sequence: CDR1 SNHLY, CDR2 FYNNEI. This CDR3 has 14 amino acids. CDR3 sequence: CASSAREVNSPLHF. The CDR3 nucleotides are TGTGCCAGCAGTGCCCGGGAAGTTAATTCACCCCTCCACTTT. The variable domain in full, with the rest retrieved from reference TRBV2 and TRBJ1-6, is EPEVTQTPSHQVTQMGQEVILRCVPISNHLYFYWYRQILGQKVEFLVSFYNNEISEKSEIFDDQFSVERPDGSNFTLKIRSTKLEDSAMYFCASSAREVNSPLHFGNGTRLTVT.

This clone came up once. V gene TRBV19 combines with J gene TRBJ2-1; 7 nucleotides match TRBD1. Trimming took 5 bases from V and 5 from J; bases not matched to a gene: 6. This CDR3 spans 14 amino acids. The germline CDR1 and CDR2 sequences are LNHDA and SQIVND (reference sequence). The CDR3 DNA reads as TGTGCCAGTAGTTCCGGGGACAGTAACAATGAGCAGTTCTTC. Translating it yields CASSSGDSNNEQFF.

The chain couples TRBV27 to TRBJ1-4, with 12 bases fitting TRBD1. The V segment lost 6 bases and the J segment 2 bases; nucleotides outside the gene matches: 10. CDR1 is MNHEY, CDR2 SMNVEV, per germline (reference sequence). The CDR3 has 18 residues. CDR3 nucleotide sequence: TGTGCCAGCAGAAGAACGGGACAGGGGGCCGTCACTAATGAAAAACTGTTTTTT. Amino acids: CASRRTGQGAVTNEKLFF.

The chain uses TRBV19 and TRBJ1-1; TRBD1 matches 7 bases. The length of the CDR3 is 14 residues. CDR1 and CDR2 (germline): LNHDA, SQIVND (reference sequence). V trimming: 5 bases; J trimming: 6 bases; junction bases outside the gene matches: 9. The CDR3 region is CASSAPGQRSEAFF. The CDR3, as DNA: TGTGCCAGTAGTGCACCGGGACAGAGATCTGAAGCTTTCTTT.

The chain recombines TRBV19 with TRBJ1-2, with no clear D. Germline CDR1 reads LNHDA; CDR2 reads SQIVND (reference sequence). The CDR3 extends over 12 amino acids. Deletions cut 7 bases from V and 4 bases from J, with 10 bases between. Written as DNA, the CDR3 is TGTGCCAGTACCCAGGATACCTATGGCTACACCTTC. It codes for CASTQDTYGYTF.

The rearrangement links TRBV28 to TRBJ2-5; 14 bases fit TRBD2. Trimming removed 6 bases from V and 3 bases from J; junction bases left unmatched: 3. This CDR3 has 15 amino acids. From germline, CDR1 is MDHEN and CDR2 SYDVKM. CDR3 coding DNA: TGTGCCAGCAGCCAGGGACTAGCGGGGGAAGAGACCCAGTACTTC. Translating it yields CASSQGLAGEETQYF.

The chain combines TRBV6-6 with TRBJ1-5; 9 bases align to TRBD1. The CDR3 has 17 residues. From germline, CDR1 is MNHNY and CDR2 SVGAGI (reference sequence). Losses at the gene ends were 5 bases for V and 0 bases for J; bases not matched to a gene: 8. This CDR3 reads CASSPGQGPYSNQPQHF. CDR3 DNA: TGTGCCAGCAGTCCGGGACAGGGACCCTATAGCAATCAGCCCCAGCATTTT.

This clone was counted only a few times. The gene calls are TRBV28 and TRBJ1-2; possibly TRBD1 for D (6 bases). This CDR3 region has 13 residues. The V and J ends lost 8 bases and 4 bases respectively, with 14 bases between them. Germline CDR1 and CDR2: MDHEN and SYDVKM. The CDR3 DNA sequence: TGTGCCAGCCGGGTCGAAGGGGGCTATGGCTACACCTTC. Translated: CASRVEGGYGYTF.

In regard to this clone: The identical CDR3 is also encoded by other nucleotide sequences in the sample. The J gene is TRBJ2-7, the V gene TRBV6-5; weak D call: TRBD2 (6 bases). The CDR3 extends over 14 amino acids. V gave up 7 bases and J gave up 7 bases, with 20 bases separating them. From germline, CDR1 is MNHEY and CDR2 SVGAGI. DNA for the CDR3: TGTGCCAGCAAAGGTCTTGTCGGGGGATATGAGCAGTACTTC. Translated, it gives CASKGLVGGYEQYF.

Only one count was recorded for this clone. The J gene is TRBJ2-5, the V gene TRBV19; 9 bases agree with TRBD1. This CDR3 is 13 amino acids long. Germline CDR1 and CDR2: LNHDA and SQIVND (reference sequence). Trimming cost V 6 bases and J 5 bases; bases outside gene matches: 4. CDR3 sequence reads: CASSQQGAETQYF. For the CDR3, the DNA is TGTGCCAGTAGCCAACAGGGGGCTGAGACCCAGTACTTC.

A single count supports this clone. The rearrangement joins TRBV19 to TRBJ2-5; D may be TRBD2 (6 bases). The V and J ends lost 6 bases and 6 bases respectively, with 20 bases between them. CDR1 and CDR2 from the germline V gene are LNHDA and SQIVND (reference sequence). The CDR3 spans 15 residues. The CDR3 region is CASSTTSYPTQTQYF. CDR3 nucleotide sequence: TGTGCCAGTAGCACCACTAGCTACCCGACCCAGACCCAGTACTTC. The complete variable domain, with remaining parts taken from reference TRBV19 and TRBJ2-5, reads DGGITQSPKYLFRKEGQNVTLSCEQNLNHDAMYWYRQDPGQGLRLIYYSQIVNDFQKGDIAEGYSVSREKKESFPLTVTSAQKNPTAFYLCASSTTSYPTQTQYFGPGTRLLVL.

V usage is TRBV4-2 and J usage is TRBJ2-6; D gene unclear. V was cut by 0 bases and J by 0 bases, with 6 bases left in between. The CDR3 covers 16 residues. Germline V gene lookup returns CDR1 LGHNA and CDR2 YNFKEQ. CDR3 coding DNA: TGTGCCAGCAGCCAAGATCTTAACTCTGGGGCCAACGTCCTGACTTTC. It codes for CASSQDLNSGANVLTF.

This chain connects TRBV6-5 to TRBJ1-4, with TRBD1 identical over 8 bases. The CDR3 extends over 15 amino acids. Per germline, CDR1 MNHEY and CDR2 SVGAGI. V lost 5 bases and J lost 10; bases outside the gene matches: 12. The CDR3 loop is CASSHGQGGPVKLFF. The CDR3, as DNA: TGTGCCAGCAGTCACGGACAGGGTGGACCTGTAAAACTGTTTTTT.

The chain has TRBV6-1 and TRBJ2-3; 11 nucleotides match TRBD1. Germline CDR1 is MNHNS and CDR2 is SASEGT. The CDR3 is 16 residues long. Trimming at V came to 0 bases and at J to 6 bases, leaving 5 bases not matched to a gene. In DNA, the CDR3 is TGTGCCAGCAGTGAAGCCTGGACAGGGGGCATGGATACGCAGTATTTT. It translates to CASSEAWTGGMDTQYF.

The V gene is TRBV11-3, the J gene TRBJ2-3; 7 nucleotides line up with TRBD2. The CDR3 length is 14 residues. J gave up 5 bases and V 1 base, and 3 bases lay outside the gene matches. CDR1 is SGHNT, CDR2 YENEEA, per germline. The CDR3 DNA reads TGTGCCAGCAGCTTAGGGCGGGAGTTAGATACGCAGTATTTT. Its translation is CASSLGRELDTQYF.

The V gene is TRBV7-2, the J gene TRBJ1-6, with D maybe TRBD1 (6 bases). CDR1 is SGHTA and CDR2 is FQGNSA in the germline V gene. This CDR3 has 14 amino acids. V shed 5 bases and J shed 11 bases, with 16 bases lying between them. The CDR3: CASSVGGGRPPLHF. DNA for the CDR3: TGTGCCAGCAGCGTGGGGGGGGGCCGCCCACCCCTCCACTTT.

This clone was counted a few times. The rearrangement links TRBV19 to TRBJ2-5; tentatively, D is TRBD1 (5 bases). The CDR3 sequence is 15 residues long. Germline CDR1 is LNHDA and CDR2 is SQIVND (reference sequence). The V and J ends lost 0 bases and 2 bases respectively, with 10 bases between them. CDR3 coding DNA: TGTGCCAGTAGTATAGACGGACACCTACAAGAGACCCAGTACTTC. This encodes CASSIDGHLQETQYF. Complete variable domain (other parts from reference TRBV19 and TRBJ2-5): DGGITQSPKYLFRKEGQNVTLSCEQNLNHDAMYWYRQDPGQGLRLIYYSQIVNDFQKGDIAEGYSVSREKKESFPLTVTSAQKNPTAFYLCASSIDGHLQETQYFGPGTRLLVL.

This clone was counted once. The rearrangement joins TRBV14 to TRBJ1-3; the D is unclear. The CDR3 is 16 residues long. Trimming pared 0 bases from V and 0 bases from J, leaving 9 bases between. Germline V CDR1 and CDR2: SGHDN, FVKESK. CDR3 in DNA: TGTGCCAGCAGCCAAGATCTTTTTAGCTCTGGAAACACCATATATTTT. The encoded protein is CASSQDLFSSGNTIYF.

This chain uses TRBV5-4 with TRBJ2-1; D gene ambiguous. Trimming cost V 4 bases and J 6 bases, with 14 bases left between them. Germline values: CDR1 SGHNT, CDR2 YYREEE (reference sequence). The CDR3 consists of 14 residues. The CDR3 DNA is TGTGCCAGCAGCCCTCCTACAGTTCCCAATGAGCAGTTCTTC. Its protein product is CASSPPTVPNEQFF.

This clone occurred a few times. The V gene is TRBV5-1, the J gene TRBJ1-3, with D possibly matching TRBD1 (6 bases). Germline assignment: CDR1 SGHRS and CDR2 YFSETQ. Deletions cut 4 bases from V and 1 base from J, with 15 bases between. This CDR3 comprises 16 residues. CDR3 nucleotide sequence: TGCGCCAGCAGCCCGTCAGTTGACAGGTCTGGAAACACCATATATTTT. This codes for CASSPSVDRSGNTIYF.

V is TRBV7-2 and J is TRBJ1-6; D is possibly TRBD1 (6 bases). V was shortened by 5 bases and J by 10 bases, with 12 bases between the two germline ends. The germline gives CDR1 SGHTA, CDR2 FQGNSA. CDR3 length equals 13 residues. The CDR3 protein is CASSSRGGSPLHF. For the CDR3, the DNA is TGTGCCAGCAGCAGCAGGGGTGGCTCACCCCTCCACTTT.

In its sample, this clone was seen a few times. This chain joins TRBV12-5 and TRBJ1-6, with TRBD1 matching 9 bases. Germline-derived CDR1 and CDR2 are LGHNT and FRNRAP. Losses at the gene ends were 3 bases for V and 7 bases for J; bases not matched to a gene: 4. The CDR3 runs 15 residues. DNA of the CDR3: TGTGCTAGTGGTTTAAGACAGGGGGAGAATTCACCCCTCCACTTT. Its protein is CASGLRQGENSPLHF.

The chain couples TRBV2 to TRBJ1-1; 8 bases line up with TRBD1. This CDR3 comprises 13 residues. Germline values: CDR1 SNHLY, CDR2 FYNNEI. V lost 9 bases to trimming and J lost 5 bases; unmatched junction nucleotides: 8. Written as DNA, the CDR3 is TGTGCCAGTGGGGGACAGGTACGGACTGAAGCTTTCTTT. Translated: CASGGQVRTEAFF. The variable domain in full, completed from reference TRBV2 and TRBJ1-1, reads EPEVTQTPSHQVTQMGQEVILRCVPISNHLYFYWYRQILGQKVEFLVSFYNNEISEKSEIFDDQFSVERPDGSNFTLKIRSTKLEDSAMYFCASGGQVRTEAFFGQGTRLTVV.

CDR3 DNA: TGTGCCAGCAGCGCGGAGGACAGGGGCGCAAATGAAAAACTGTTTTTT. Translation: CASSAEDRGANEKLFF. This sequence joins TRBV9 and TRBJ1-4; 9 bases match TRBD1. Trimming cost V 3 bases and J 5 bases; bases outside gene matches: 8. The CDR3 consists of 16 residues. In germline, CDR1 is SGDLS, CDR2 YYNGEE.